This T cell receptor (beta chain) is drawn from a study of T-cell reconstitution after alpha-beta-depleted transplantation in children. General study points: Some patients owed their high day-60 TCRbeta diversity to surviving recipient T cells and thymic progenitors.

The V gene lost 6 bases and the J gene lost 3 bases, with 5 bases spanning the gap. This CDR3 region has 11 residues. Unique molecular identifiers tagged the TCRbeta library. TCRdb independently ran MiXCR on the PCR reads; one entry per CDR3 protein. The sample lists a few hundred thousand distinct CDR3 sequences; approximately 12% were seen once. In this sample, this clonotype turned up many times. The antigen remains undetermined. Material: PBMCs, mostly from graft donor cells, obtained 360 days after TCRalphabeta/CD19-depleted stem cell transplant. This receptor was taken from a male patient younger than 18 who had a stem cell transplant for acute myeloid leukemia, so the T cells may come from the graft donor. The rearrangement links TRBV12-3 or TRBV12-4 to TRBJ2-5, with D uncertain. In DNA, the CDR3 is TGTGCCAGCAGGGCGAAAGAGACCCAGTACTTC. Encoded protein: CASRAKETQYF.